Presented here are 2 T cell receptor beta chains from one specimen sequenced in a study of graft-versus-host responses after intestinal transplantation. Antigens for these TCRs are unknown. The table came from immunoSEQ multiplex PCR; TCRdb's copy has only in-frame clones and leaves some out. Of tens of thousands of clones in the sample, around 89% were seen once. Sample: unstimulated CD8+ T cells sorted from spleen or lymph node cells, taken before transplant. The receptors were gathered from a human donor who was the organ donor for an intestinal transplant.

The V call is TRBV9, the J call TRBJ2-1, with 8 bases matching TRBD2. The CDR3 has 18 amino acids. Trimming took 3 bases from V and 0 from J; bases not matched to a gene: 11. Germline lookup yields CDR1 SGDLS and CDR2 YYNGEE. CDR3 sequence: CASSDPTSGPTSYNEQFF. The CDR3 coding sequence is TGTGCCAGCAGCGATCCAACTAGCGGACCGACCTCCTACAATGAGCAGTTCTTC. Supplemented by reference TRBV9 and TRBJ2-1, the full variable domain reads DSGVTQTPKHLITATGQRVTLRCSPRSGDLSVYWYQQSLDQGLQFLIQYYNGEERAKGNILERFSAQQFPDLHSELNLSSLELGDSALYFCASSDPTSGPTSYNEQFFGPGTRLTVL.

This chain uses TRBV5-1 with TRBJ1-2; maybe TRBD1 (6 bases). This CDR3 comprises 18 residues. Germline CDR1 and CDR2: SGHRS and YFSETQ. Trimming cost V 10 bases and J 6 bases, with 34 bases left between them. CDR3 residues: CARQKNIRDTEVGDGYTF. CDR3 nucleotide sequence: TGCGCCCGCCAGAAAAATATCCGGGACACCGAGGTGGGGGATGGCTACACCTTC.